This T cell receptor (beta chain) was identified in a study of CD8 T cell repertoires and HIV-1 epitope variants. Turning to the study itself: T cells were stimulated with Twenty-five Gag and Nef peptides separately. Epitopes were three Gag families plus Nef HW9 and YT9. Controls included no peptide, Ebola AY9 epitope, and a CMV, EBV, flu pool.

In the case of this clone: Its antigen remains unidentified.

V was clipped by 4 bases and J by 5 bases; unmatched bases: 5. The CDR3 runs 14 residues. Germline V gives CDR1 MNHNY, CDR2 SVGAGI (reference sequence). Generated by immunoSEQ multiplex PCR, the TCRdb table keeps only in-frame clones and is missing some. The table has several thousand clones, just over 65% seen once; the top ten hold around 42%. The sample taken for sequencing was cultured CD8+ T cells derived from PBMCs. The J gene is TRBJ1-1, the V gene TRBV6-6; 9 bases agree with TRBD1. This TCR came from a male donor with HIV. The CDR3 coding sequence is TGTGCCAGCAGTTGGGGACAGGGCGGAACTGAAGCTTTCTTT. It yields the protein CASSWGQGGTEAFF.